These 9 T cell receptor beta chains originate from one sample sequenced in a study of T cell changes during pregnancy in multiple sclerosis. Some clones are missing from TCRdb's copy, which holds only in-frame ones; the method was immunoSEQ multiplex PCR. Here the sample spans about 55,000 clones, approximately 94% being singletons. The material was CD8+ T cells from peripheral blood mononuclear cells, obtained in the third trimester of pregnancy. The receptors derive from a female donor with multiple sclerosis, enrolled in a pregnancy study.

DNA of the CDR3: TGCGCCAGCAGCCAGAAAGAGGCCCCTAATGAGCAGTTCTTC. Protein sequence: CASSQKEAPNEQFF. The chain uses TRBV4-1 and TRBJ2-1; no reliable D call. This CDR3 comprises 14 residues. V was clipped by 3 bases and J by 7 bases, with 13 bases between them. Germline V gives CDR1 MGHRA, CDR2 YSYEKL.

This chain links TRBV5-8 with TRBJ1-2, with D maybe TRBD1 (5 bases). The CDR3 sequence is 13 residues long. V was trimmed by 4 bases and J by 6 bases, leaving 13 bases between them. Germline lookup yields CDR1 SGHTS and CDR2 YDEGEE. CDR3 sequence: CASSEGGTHGYTF. Here the CDR3 DNA reads TGTGCCAGCAGCGAGGGAGGGACCCATGGCTACACCTTC.

The chain is built from TRBV11-2 and TRBJ2-2; 13 bases are shared with TRBD2. V lost 5 bases, J lost 6 bases, and 9 bases stayed unmatched. Germline V gene lookup returns CDR1 SGHAT and CDR2 FQNNGV. The CDR3 has 17 amino acids. The CDR3 DNA reads as TGTGCCAGCAGCCCCTCCCCACTAGCGGGAGGGCCCGGGGAGCTGTTTTTT. Protein product: CASSPSPLAGGPGELFF. Complete variable domain (other parts from reference TRBV11-2 and TRBJ2-2): EAGVAQSPRYKIIEKRQSVAFWCNPISGHATLYWYQQILGQGPKLLIQFQNNGVVDDSQLPKDRFSAERLKGVDSTLKIQPAKLEDSAVYLCASSPSPLAGGPGELFFGEGSRLTVL.

V gene TRBV5-4 combines with J gene TRBJ2-3, with D unclear. Germline V gene lookup returns CDR1 SGHNT and CDR2 YYREEE (reference sequence). The CDR3 is 14 amino acids. V dropped 2 bases and J dropped 0 bases, with 7 bases sitting between them. CDR3 loop: CASSFIESTDTQYF. Here the CDR3 DNA reads TGTGCCAGCAGCTTTATAGAAAGCACAGATACGCAGTATTTT.

The rearrangement uses TRBV7-2 and TRBJ2-3; D is uncertain. Trimming removed 3 bases at V and 9 bases at J, with 7 bases between. Germline lookup yields CDR1 SGHTA and CDR2 FQGNSA. This CDR3 comprises 11 residues. DNA of the CDR3: TGTGCCAGCAGCTTTGCAGGAACGCAGTATTTT. Its protein product is CASSFAGTQYF.

The chain joins TRBV6-5 to TRBJ1-1, with 7 bases fitting TRBD1. The V segment lost 5 bases and the J segment 4 bases; nucleotides outside the gene matches: 4. CDR1 and CDR2 from the germline V gene are MNHEY and SVGAGI. The CDR3 consists of 13 residues. The CDR3 DNA reads TGTGCCAGCAGTACAGGGGTTCTCACTGAAGCTTTCTTT. It encodes CASSTGVLTEAFF.

The CDR3 DNA reads TGTGCCAGCAGCCAGCGTACTAGCGGCACCTACGAGCAGTACTTC. It specifies CASSQRTSGTYEQYF. The chain has TRBV11-1 and TRBJ2-7; 8 nucleotides line up with TRBD2. V shed 5 bases, J shed 2 bases, and the junction held 8 bases outside the gene matches. This CDR3 is built from 15 residues. The germline gives CDR1 SGHAT, CDR2 FQDESV (reference sequence).

V is TRBV27 and J is TRBJ2-2, with D perhaps matching TRBD2 (6 bases). V was trimmed by 4 bases and J by 3 bases, leaving 9 bases between them. The germline V gene has CDR1 MNHEY and CDR2 SMNVEV (reference sequence). CDR3 size: 14 residues. The CDR3, as DNA: TGTGCCAGCAGTTGGACTAAAGACACCGGGGAGCTGTTTTTT. Encoded protein: CASSWTKDTGELFF.

The chain recombines TRBV7-9 with TRBJ1-1; weak D call: TRBD1 (5 bases). Germline V lookup: CDR1 SEHNR, CDR2 FQNEAQ (reference sequence). CDR3 size: 15 residues. Trimming left V 6 bases short and J 4 bases short, with 18 bases between. This chain's CDR3 is CASSYRGRVGTEAFF. CDR3 sequence (DNA): TGTGCCAGCAGTTACCGGGGGAGGGTTGGCACTGAAGCTTTCTTT.